The rows below give T cell receptor beta chains drawn from one sample of a study of cytomegalovirus exposure and HLA in healthy donors. Method: immunoSEQ multiplex PCR; TCRdb's copy keeps in-frame clones and lacks some. Of 200,000 to 250,000 clones listed, about 83% were seen once; the top ten hold 1% to 1.5%. Sequenced sample: PBMCs. The receptors derive from a human donor in good health. Each CDR3 is given with its conserved first and last residue. A D gene is named only where the DNA matches it firmly. Size is stated for part of the rows, as once, few or many counts, or as a class when the clone is expanded.

CATWADRGNYEQYF	TGTGCCACTTGGGCCGACAGGGGGAACTACGAGCAGTACTTC	TRBV10-3	TRBJ2-7	few	TRBD1
CAWSDLGRYEQYF	TGTGCCTGGAGTGATCTAGGCCGCTACGAGCAGTACTTC	TRBV30	TRBJ2-7	NA	NA
CASSLLGQDYEQYF	TGTGCCAGCAGTTTGTTAGGACAGGACTACGAGCAGTACTTC	TRBV28	TRBJ2-7	NA	TRBD1
CASSGTGYGYTF	TGTGCCAGCAGTGGGACAGGTTATGGCTACACCTTC	TRBV6-1	TRBJ1-2	NA	TRBD1
CASSGGVSGNTIYF	TGCGCCAGCAGCGGGGGGGTATCTGGAAACACCATATATTTT	TRBV5-1	TRBJ1-3	NA	NA
CASSIDKTSYNEQFF	TGTGCCAGTAGTATCGACAAGACAAGCTACAATGAGCAGTTCTTC	TRBV19	TRBJ2-1	NA	NA
CASSLSTGRNTEAFF	TGTGCCAGCAGCCTATCGACAGGGCGGAACACTGAAGCTTTCTTT	TRBV2	TRBJ1-1	NA	TRBD1
CSSSPGLAGPDTQYF	TGTTCCAGCAGCCCCGGACTAGCGGGACCTGATACGCAGTATTTT	TRBV7-9	TRBJ2-3	NA	TRBD2
CASSLRGGAGANVLTF	TGTGCCAGCAGCTTAAGAGGAGGGGCTGGGGCCAACGTCCTGACTTTC	TRBV7-3	TRBJ2-6	few	NA
CASSVDRGGNTEAFF	TGTGCCAGCAGCGTAGACAGGGGCGGGAACACTGAAGCTTTCTTT	TRBV9	TRBJ1-1	NA	TRBD1
CASSPTGTSGYNEQFF	TGTGCCAGCAGCCCCACCGGGACTAGCGGCTACAATGAGCAGTTCTTC	TRBV11-3	TRBJ2-1	NA	TRBD2
CARRSKREAYEQYF	TGTGCCAGGAGGTCTAAGCGGGAAGCCTACGAGCAGTACTTC	TRBV9	TRBJ2-7	NA	TRBD2
CSVAGGKDTEAFF	TGCAGCGTTGCCGGGGGAAAAGACACTGAAGCTTTCTTT	TRBV29-1	TRBJ1-1	NA	NA
CASSPVGSRTDTQYF	TGTGCCAGCAGCCCCGTTGGGAGTCGCACAGATACGCAGTATTTT	TRBV7-8	TRBJ2-3	few	NA
CSVKSRGGRLTDTQYF	TGCAGCGTAAAGTCCAGGGGCGGACGGCTCACAGATACGCAGTATTTT	TRBV29-1	TRBJ2-3	NA	NA
CASRGDISYGYTF	TGTGCCAGCAGGGGGGACATCTCCTATGGCTACACCTTC	TRBV2	TRBJ1-2	NA	NA
CASSPLAGVGTDTQYF	TGTGCCAGCAGTCCCCTAGCGGGAGTAGGGACAGATACGCAGTATTTT	TRBV6-6	TRBJ2-3	NA	TRBD2
CASSEISFERKDEQFF	TGTGCCAGCAGTGAAATCTCCTTCGAGAGGAAGGATGAGCAGTTCTTC	TRBV2	TRBJ2-1	NA	NA
CASSLALAGGIRSYEQYF	TGTGCCAGCAGCTTAGCGCTTGCAGGGGGCATACGATCCTACGAGCAGTACTTC	TRBV7-2	TRBJ2-7	NA	TRBD1
CASSQVRDTQYF	TGCGCCAGCAGCCAAGTCAGAGATACGCAGTATTTT	TRBV4-1	TRBJ2-3	NA	NA
CASSAQGTGYSNQPQHF	TGTGCCAGCAGTGCTCAGGGGACGGGGTATAGCAATCAGCCCCAGCATTTT	TRBV2	TRBJ1-5	NA	NA
CATSRGLTGGCDF	TGTGCCACCAGCAGAGGTTTGACAGGGGGCTGTGACTTT	TRBV15	TRBJ1-1	NA	TRBD1
CASSLGAGAATDTQYF	TGTGCCAGCAGCCTGGGGGCGGGAGCGGCAACAGATACGCAGTATTTT	TRBV11-2	TRBJ2-3	once	NA
CASSRTGSMVEQFF	TGTGCTAGCAGCAGGACAGGGAGTATGGTTGAGCAGTTCTTC	TRBV7-7	TRBJ2-1	NA	TRBD1